The clone carrying this TCR beta chain was observed a few times. Its antigen is still unknown. Trimming pared 5 bases from V and 3 bases from J, leaving 20 bases between. The CDR3 has 16 residues. Germline V gene data show CDR1 as MNHNS and CDR2 as SASEGT. Unique molecular identifiers were incorporated during preparation of the TCRbeta library. From the PCR reads, TCRdb called clonotypes with MiXCR, one entry per CDR3 protein. Of 780,000 or so distinct CDR3 sequences listed, around 17% are singletons. This specimen comes from a study of T-cell reconstitution after alpha-beta-depleted transplantation in children. Study outcomes and limitations: Newly made T cells mostly supplied T-cell counts and diversity one year after transplant. Approximately two months post-transplant, alpha-beta T cells reportedly originated from several hundred expanded graft clones. Surviving recipient T cells and thymic progenitors produced the high day-60 TCRbeta diversity seen in some patients.

The rearrangement uses TRBV6-1 and TRBJ2-7; D may be TRBD2 (7 bases). The TCR sequence derives from a male patient younger than 18 who had a stem cell transplant for acute lymphoblastic leukemia, so the T cells may come from the graft donor. Sequencing was performed on PBMCs, mostly from graft donor cells, taken 360 days after TCRalphabeta/CD19-depleted stem cell transplant. The DNA of the CDR3 is TGTGCCAGCAGTCGAAGAGGGGGGGATACAGGCTACGAGCAGTACTTC. As protein: CASSRRGGDTGYEQYF.